This T cell receptor (beta chain) came from a study of blood T cell repertoires in COVID-19. Study information: T cells, B-cell-depleted T cells, or PBMCs supplied cDNA or gDNA.

Trimming shortened V by 4 bases and J by 0 bases, and 11 bases separated the two germline ends. Germline V gene sequence: CDR1 SGHRS, CDR2 YFSETQ. The CDR3 is 15 amino acids. Clones were sequenced by immunoSEQ multiplex PCR, and TCRdb holds only the in-frame ones, with some missing. The data contain approximately 130,000 clones, 86% of them singletons. This TCR was sampled from a woman aged 45 to 65 who had recovered from COVID-19. Sequenced sample: peripheral blood. J is TRBJ1-3 and V is TRBV5-1, with TRBD1 as a possible D gene (5 bases). The CDR3 region is CASSEGTYSGNTIYF. In nucleotides, the CDR3 is TGCGCCAGCAGCGAAGGGACTTACTCTGGAAACACCATATATTTT.